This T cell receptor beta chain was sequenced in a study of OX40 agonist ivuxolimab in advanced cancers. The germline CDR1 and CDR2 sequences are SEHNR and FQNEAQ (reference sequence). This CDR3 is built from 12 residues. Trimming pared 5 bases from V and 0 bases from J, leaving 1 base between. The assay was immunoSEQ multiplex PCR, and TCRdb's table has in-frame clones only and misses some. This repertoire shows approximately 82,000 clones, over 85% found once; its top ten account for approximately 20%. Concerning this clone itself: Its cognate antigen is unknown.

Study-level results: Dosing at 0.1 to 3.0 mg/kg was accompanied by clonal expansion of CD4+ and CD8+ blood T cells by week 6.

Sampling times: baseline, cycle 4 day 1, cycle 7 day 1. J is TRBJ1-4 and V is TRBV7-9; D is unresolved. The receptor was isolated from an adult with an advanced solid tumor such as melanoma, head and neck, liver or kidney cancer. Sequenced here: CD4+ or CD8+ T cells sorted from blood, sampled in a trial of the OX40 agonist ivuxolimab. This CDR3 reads CASSATNEKLFF. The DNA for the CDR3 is TGTGCCAGCAGCGCAACTAATGAAAAACTGTTTTTT.